These 25 T cell receptor beta chains share one sample of origin, sequenced in a study of shared clonotypes between healthy human individuals. Method: immunoSEQ multiplex PCR; TCRdb's copy keeps in-frame clones and lacks some. The sample includes about 1 million clones, about three quarters of them seen just once. Input material: memory CD4+ T cells sorted from blood. Subset in this sample: CD45RA-negative fraction. These TCRs come from a man aged 18 to 29 in good health.

A few counts support this clone. The rearrangement joins TRBV14 to TRBJ1-5; no clear D gene. The CDR3 spans 13 residues. V dropped 1 base and J dropped 4 bases, with 5 bases sitting between them. Germline V gene sequence: CDR1 SGHDN, CDR2 FVKESK. Here the CDR3 DNA reads TGTGCCAGCAGCCAAGCTGCGAATCAGCCCCAGCATTTT. Translated, it gives CASSQAANQPQHF.

The chain has TRBV9 and TRBJ2-7; D is possibly TRBD1 (6 bases). V dropped 3 bases and J dropped 2 bases, with 15 bases sitting between them. CDR1 and CDR2 from the germline V gene are SGDLS and YYNGEE. CDR3 length: 15 residues. The CDR3 region is CASSEQGHGPYEQYF. For the CDR3, the DNA is TGTGCCAGCAGCGAACAGGGACACGGACCCTACGAGCAGTACTTC.

The genes are TRBV5-1 and TRBJ2-7, with 7 bases aligning to TRBD1. The CDR3 totals 14 residues. CDR1 is SGHRS, CDR2 YFSETQ, per germline. With 0 bases clipped from V and 5 bases from J, the junction kept 5 bases outside the gene matches. The CDR3 nucleotides are TGCGCCAGCAGCTTGGGACAGGGAGTCCACGAGCAGTACTTC. It translates to CASSLGQGVHEQYF.

This clone came up once. V gene TRBV9 combines with J gene TRBJ2-2; tentatively, D is TRBD1 or TRBD2 (5 bases each). Between the trimmed V and J ends, which lost 4 bases and 0 bases, there was a span of 16 bases. CDR3 length equals 17 residues. Germline V gene sequence: CDR1 SGDLS, CDR2 YYNGEE. CDR3 amino acids: CASSRLGVKSNTGELFF. In DNA, the CDR3 is TGTGCCAGCAGCCGATTGGGGGTAAAATCGAACACCGGGGAGCTGTTTTTT.

The V and J genes are TRBV2 and TRBJ1-5; no firm D call. Germline lookup yields CDR1 SNHLY and CDR2 FYNNEI. The CDR3 covers 13 residues. V was shortened by 1 base and J by 5 bases, with 6 bases between the two germline ends. Written as DNA, the CDR3 is TGTGCCAGCAGTGAAGGAAACTATCAGCCCCAGCATTTT. Its protein product is CASSEGNYQPQHF.

This clone has a single count. The chain links TRBV4-3 to TRBJ1-2, with D possibly matching TRBD1 (5 bases). V was clipped by 4 bases and J by 4 bases, with 16 bases between them. The CDR3 consists of 15 residues. Per the germline V gene, CDR1 is LGHNA and CDR2 is YSLEER. DNA for the CDR3: TGCGCCAGCAGCCTGTGGCGAGCGGACACCTATGGCTACACCTTC. Translated: CASSLWRADTYGYTF.

This clone has only one observation. The gene calls are TRBV7-6 and TRBJ2-3; the D is unclear. Germline loops: CDR1 SGHVS, CDR2 FNYEAQ. Trimming took 3 bases from V and 6 from J, leaving 10 bases between them. The CDR3 runs to 13 residues. The CDR3 nucleotides read TGTGCCAGCAGCTTCGGCGATTCGGATACGCAGTATTTT. As protein: CASSFGDSDTQYF.

The CDR3 protein is CASSPLSVRASSPLHF. The CDR3, as DNA: TGTGCCAGCAGTCCTCTTAGCGTGAGGGCCAGTTCACCCCTCCACTTT. The V and J genes are TRBV28 and TRBJ1-6; D remains unclear. This CDR3 is 16 amino acids long. V was trimmed by 5 bases and J by 9 bases, leaving 20 bases between them. Per germline, CDR1 MDHEN and CDR2 SYDVKM. Using reference TRBV28 and TRBJ1-6 for the parts outside the CDR3, the full variable domain is DVKVTQSSRYLVKRTGEKVFLECVQDMDHENMFWYRQDPGLGLRLIYFSYDVKMKEKGDIPEGYSVSREKKERFSLILESASTNQTSMYLCASSPLSVRASSPLHFGNGTRLTVT.

V and J are TRBV7-9 and TRBJ1-2; 7 bases align to TRBD1. V lost 7 bases and J lost 8; bases outside the gene matches: 19. This CDR3 has 16 amino acids. The germline V gene encodes CDR1 SEHNR and CDR2 FQNEAQ (reference sequence). CDR3 nucleotides: TGTGCCAGCACGCCCACATTGATTGGACAGGAGAAGGGCTACACCTTC. Protein product: CASTPTLIGQEKGYTF.

The rearrangement joins TRBV5-6 to TRBJ1-2; no definite D call. Trimming cost V 3 bases and J 4 bases, with 10 bases left between them. The CDR3 covers 13 residues. Germline lookup yields CDR1 SGHDT and CDR2 YYEEEE. The CDR3 loop is CASSSRRSYGYTF. CDR3 sequence (DNA): TGTGCCAGCAGCTCCCGACGGAGCTATGGCTACACCTTC.

The chain employs TRBV9 and TRBJ2-1; no reliable D call. The germline V and J ends were trimmed by 0 bases and 8 bases, with 9 bases remaining between them. The CDR3 has 13 residues. CDR1 is SGDLS and CDR2 is YYNGEE in the germline V gene. In nucleotides, the CDR3 is TGTGCCAGCAGCGTAGGTTGGGCAGATGAGCAGTTCTTC. Translated: CASSVGWADEQFF.

This clone has a count of ten or more. This chain's CDR3 is CASSNKNRQAPYNSPLHF. The DNA for the CDR3 is TGTGCCAGCAGCAACAAAAATAGACAGGCCCCTTATAATTCACCCCTCCACTTT. J is TRBJ1-6 and V is TRBV21-1; the DNA was not compared with TRBD1, the D call given in the table. TRBV21-1 represents a pseudogene. This CDR3 has 18 residues.

The chain couples TRBV7-6 to TRBJ1-6; 7 nucleotides match TRBD1. This CDR3 has 15 residues. The V gene's germline CDR1 is SGHVS and CDR2 FNYEAQ. With V trimmed by 4 bases and J by 9 bases, 9 bases remained unmatched. As DNA, the CDR3 is TGTGCCAGCAGCTCTACAGGGGTCGGCAGTTCACCCCTCCACTTT. Translated, it gives CASSSTGVGSSPLHF. Based on the CDR3 plus reference TRBV7-6 and TRBJ1-6, the full variable domain is GAGVSQSPRYKVTKRGQDVALRCDPISGHVSLYWYRQALGQGPEFLTYFNYEAQQDKSGLPNDRFSAERPEGSISTLTIQRTEQRDSAMYRCASSSTGVGSSPLHFGNGTRLTVT.

This sequence joins TRBV18 and TRBJ1-1; no clear D gene. The CDR3 sequence is 13 residues long. Trimming left V 3 bases short and J 2 bases short, with 7 bases between. Germline V gene sequence: CDR1 KGHSH, CDR2 LQKENI. Here the CDR3 reads CASSPRRNTEAFF. The CDR3 region has the DNA TGTGCCAGCTCACCCCGTCGTAACACTGAAGCTTTCTTT.

This chain joins TRBV25-1 and TRBJ1-4, with 9 bases fitting TRBD1. V was pared by 4 bases and J by 7 bases, with 7 bases of the junction left unmatched. The length of the CDR3 is 15 residues. The V gene's germline CDR1 is MGHDK and CDR2 SYGVNS. The CDR3 protein is CASSGSGTGFEKLFF. Here the CDR3 DNA reads TGTGCCAGCAGTGGCTCCGGGACAGGGTTTGAAAAACTGTTTTTT.

This clone was counted a few times. This chain links TRBV7-9 with TRBJ2-2; D call uncertain. The V end lost 0 bases, the J end lost 11 bases, and 13 bases lay between the germline ends. This CDR3 is 14 amino acids long. Per the germline V gene, CDR1 is SEHNR and CDR2 is FQNEAQ (reference sequence). CDR3 nucleotide sequence: TGTGCCAGCAGCTTAGCGGCGTCATTTCAAGAGCTGTTTTTT. Amino acid sequence: CASSLAASFQELFF.

Details on this clone: Other DNA sequences in this sample translate to the same CDR3. The genes are TRBV18 and TRBJ2-3; D is undetermined. Germline CDR1 is KGHSH and CDR2 is LQKENI. V was trimmed by 3 bases and J by 6 bases, leaving 7 bases between them. The CDR3 sequence is 12 residues long. CDR3 in DNA: TGTGCCAGCTCACCTCGCGAGGATACGCAGTATTTT. Protein sequence: CASSPREDTQYF. The complete variable domain, with remaining parts taken from reference TRBV18 and TRBJ2-3, reads NAGVMQNPRHLVRRRGQEARLRCSPMKGHSHVYWYRQLPEEGLKFMVYLQKENIIDESGMPKERFSAEFPKEGPSILRIQQVVRGDSAAYFCASSPREDTQYFGPGTRLTVL.

The rearrangement links TRBV7-2 to TRBJ2-5, with TRBD2 matching over 10 bases. The CDR3 has 16 amino acids. Germline lookup yields CDR1 SGHTA and CDR2 FQGNSA. Trimming at V came to 2 bases and at J to 5 bases, leaving 8 bases not matched to a gene. This chain's CDR3 is CASSLRSGRALETQYF. The CDR3 DNA sequence: TGTGCCAGCAGCTTACGGAGCGGGAGGGCCTTGGAGACCCAGTACTTC.

The V gene is TRBV19, the J gene TRBJ2-5; weak D call: TRBD1 (6 bases). The germline V and J ends were trimmed by 5 bases and 5 bases, with 18 bases remaining between them. The CDR3 has 15 residues. Germline V gene data show CDR1 as LNHDA and CDR2 as SQIVND (reference sequence). CDR3 loop: CASSRATGLMETQYF. The CDR3 coding sequence is TGTGCCAGTAGTCGAGCCACAGGGTTGATGGAGACCCAGTACTTC.

The chain couples TRBV6-6 to TRBJ2-3; unclear D gene. There are 11 residues in the CDR3. V was cut by 6 bases and J by 2 bases, with 3 bases left in between. Germline values: CDR1 MNHNY, CDR2 SVGAGI (reference sequence). CDR3 sequence: CASSLTDTQYF. DNA of the CDR3: TGTGCCAGCAGCCTCACAGATACGCAGTATTTT.

This clone has more than one count but fewer than ten. The V and J genes are TRBV7-2 and TRBJ2-5, with 13 positions matching TRBD2. The DNA end lines up better with TRBJ2-7; the J call may be wrong. Germline V gene sequence: CDR1 SGHTA, CDR2 FQGNSA. The CDR3 is 17 residues long. CDR3 loop: CASSFVAGTSGTYEQYF. CDR3 nucleotide sequence: TGTGCCAGCAGCTTTGTAGCCGGGACTAGCGGGACCTACGAGCAGTACTTC.

The chain couples TRBV19 to TRBJ1-2, with D unresolved. Trimming took 9 bases from V and 4 from J, leaving 15 bases between them. The CDR3 covers 13 residues. CDR1 is LNHDA, CDR2 SQIVND, per germline (reference sequence). For the CDR3, the DNA is TGTGCCAGCCAGTTAGGGCCTTTCTATGGCTACACCTTC. This encodes CASQLGPFYGYTF. Looking up the rest from reference TRBV19 and TRBJ1-2 gives the full variable domain: DGGITQSPKYLFRKEGQNVTLSCEQNLNHDAMYWYRQDPGQGLRLIYYSQIVNDFQKGDIAEGYSVSREKKESFPLTVTSAQKNPTAFYLCASQLGPFYGYTFGSGTRLTVV.

The chain joins TRBV9 to TRBJ1-2; the match to TRBD1 covers 7 bases. This CDR3 has 15 residues. Germline CDR1 reads SGDLS; CDR2 reads YYNGEE. V was pared by 4 bases and J by 6 bases, with 12 bases of the junction left unmatched. Here the CDR3 DNA reads TGTGCCAGCAGCACGGGAAGGGGACAGACCCATGGCTACACCTTC. It encodes CASSTGRGQTHGYTF.

The V and J genes are TRBV29-1 and TRBJ2-7; tentatively, D is TRBD1 or TRBD2 (5 bases each). The CDR3 covers 16 residues. With 5 bases removed from V and 0 bases from J, the gap between germline ends came to 20 bases. Germline V lookup: CDR1 SQVTM, CDR2 ANQGSEA. CDR3 sequence (DNA): TGCAGCGTTTCGTCCCTCAGGGTTGGAGGCTCCTACGAGCAGTACTTC. It specifies CSVSSLRVGGSYEQYF.

V usage is TRBV4-3 and J usage is TRBJ2-5; 7 positions agree with TRBD2. The CDR3 covers 16 residues. Germline-derived CDR1 and CDR2 are LGHNA and YSLEER. Trimming removed 4 bases from V and 4 bases from J; junction bases left unmatched: 12. This CDR3 is CASSPEIGLEGETQYF. The CDR3 nucleotides are TGCGCCAGCAGCCCCGAGATCGGACTAGAGGGAGAGACCCAGTACTTC.